A single sample is the source of the 2 T cell receptor beta chains below, sequenced in a study of T cell clonotyping in hematopoietic cell transplantation. Sequencing used immunoSEQ multiplex PCR; TCRdb keeps in-frame clones, though not all of them. The repertoire holds 5,500 to 7,500 clones, with roughly 90% as singletons. The sample here was peripheral blood mononuclear cells, taken 180 days after allogeneic stem cell transplant. The receptors derive from a female patient between 50 and 60 years old who had an allogeneic stem cell transplant from an unrelated donor, so the T cells may come from the graft donor. Some clones in this sample may be carry-over from other donors' samples.

The CDR3 is CASSIGIGNEQFF. Written as DNA, the CDR3 is TGTGCCAGTAGTATAGGGATTGGCAATGAGCAGTTCTTC. V usage is TRBV19 and J usage is TRBJ2-1; D is uncertain. The V end was cut by 1 base, the J end by 6 bases, with 7 bases between. Per the germline V gene, CDR1 is LNHDA and CDR2 is SQIVND (reference sequence). This CDR3 has 13 residues.

A few counts support this clone. This chain uses TRBV19 with TRBJ1-2; 8 positions match TRBD1. V shed 3 bases, J shed 4 bases, and the junction held 13 bases outside the gene matches. Germline CDR1 and CDR2: LNHDA and SQIVND (reference sequence). This CDR3 is 17 amino acids long. The CDR3, as DNA: TGTGCCAGTAGTATCAGTGTCGGACAGGGATTATTCTATGGCTACACCTTC. This codes for CASSISVGQGLFYGYTF.